This T cell receptor (beta chain) was observed in a study of cytomegalovirus exposure and HLA in healthy donors. Findings and limits, study-wide: A highly shared variant cluster was judged a likely technical artifact. A link between a missense DCLRE1C variant and TCR beta V- and J-gene trimming emerged from a later analysis. The records held CMV serostatus as the only immune exposure information. Later analysis showed TCR association rates varying by HLA locus, highest for DRB1 and lowest for HLA-C.

V lost 8 bases to trimming and J lost 1 base; unmatched junction nucleotides: 4. Germline V CDR1 and CDR2: MNHEY, SMNVEV (reference sequence). The CDR3 consists of 14 residues. Worth noting for this clone: What it binds is unknown.

Both 60 Vbeta primers and 13 Jbeta primers went into the PCR. Produced via immunoSEQ multiplex PCR; TCRdb's table is partial and in-frame only. Recorded for this sample: 190,000 or so clones. This TCR came from a boy between 10 and 17 years old in good health and CMV-seronegative. Specimen: PBMCs. V is TRBV27 and J is TRBJ2-2, with 7 bases lining up with TRBD2. The CDR3 reads CASRGTMNTGELFF. The CDR3 bases are TGTGCCAGCCGAGGGACTATGAACACCGGGGAGCTGTTTTTT.